Listed here are 6 T cell receptor beta chains from one sample, sequenced in a study of shared clonotypes between healthy human individuals. The table came from immunoSEQ multiplex PCR; TCRdb's copy has only in-frame clones and leaves some out. This table holds about 1.5 million clones, roughly 95% found once. The sequenced sample was naive CD4+ T cells sorted from blood. Subset reported: CD45RA+ positively selected. These TCRs come from a man under 40 in good health.

This clone was picked up one time. The rearrangement uses TRBV5-1 and TRBJ2-7, with D perhaps matching TRBD2 (5 bases). V lost 2 bases, J lost 7 bases, and 10 bases lay in between. Per the germline V gene, CDR1 is SGHRS and CDR2 is YFSETQ. The CDR3 length is 12 residues. In DNA, the CDR3 is TGCGCCAGCAGCTTTGACACGGGGGAGCAGTACTTC. It codes for CASSFDTGEQYF.

This chain uses TRBV7-9 with TRBJ2-1; TRBD2 aligns across 8 bases. The CDR3 covers 18 residues. Germline values: CDR1 SEHNR, CDR2 FQNEAQ (reference sequence). The V segment lost 5 bases and the J segment 10 bases; nucleotides outside the gene matches: 22. CDR3 nucleotide sequence: TGTGCCAGCAGCCTTGGACTAGCTGCAAAGGGCTCCTCGAGAGAGCAGTTCTTC. Its translation: CASSLGLAAKGSSREQFF.

J is TRBJ1-2 and V is TRBV7-9; 12 positions match TRBD1. The CDR3 consists of 16 residues. V lost 2 bases, J lost 6 bases, and 7 bases stayed unmatched. Germline V CDR1 and CDR2: SEHNR, FQNEAQ (reference sequence). The CDR3 DNA sequence: TGTGCCAGCAGCTTAATATCGGGACAGGGGGCCAATGGCTACACCTTC. Translated: CASSLISGQGANGYTF.

V gene TRBV19 combines with J gene TRBJ2-1; TRBD2 is a possible D gene (6 bases). Per germline, CDR1 LNHDA and CDR2 SQIVND (reference sequence). Trimming stripped 8 bases from V and 7 bases from J, with 15 bases between. This CDR3 has 13 residues. For the CDR3, the DNA is TGTGCCAGTCCTACGGGGAGGTGTAATGAGCAGTTCTTC. This translates into CASPTGRCNEQFF.

This chain connects TRBV11-2 to TRBJ1-1; D is uncertain. The CDR3 extends over 13 amino acids. In germline, CDR1 is SGHAT, CDR2 FQNNGV. The ends were cut back, 2 bases at V and 4 bases at J, with 8 bases in the middle. The DNA for the CDR3 is TGTGCCAGCAGCTTAAAAGACGGCACTGAAGCTTTCTTT. This encodes CASSLKDGTEAFF.

This sequence joins TRBV7-9 and TRBJ2-5, with 7 nucleotides matching TRBD1. Germline V gene lookup returns CDR1 SEHNR and CDR2 FQNEAQ (reference sequence). Germline trimming cut 5 bases from V and 4 bases from J; bases unmatched to any gene: 7. The CDR3 is made up of 14 amino acids. CDR3 amino acids: CASSPRQGGETQYF. The CDR3, as DNA: TGTGCCAGCAGCCCACGACAGGGCGGAGAGACCCAGTACTTC.